These 32 T cell receptor beta chains were all obtained from the same sample, sequenced in a study of spatial heterogeneity in lung cancer. TCRdb reprocessed the 5' RACE reads with MiXCR, giving one entry per CDR3 protein. The sample has about 12,000 distinct CDR3 sequences, approximately 6.2% seen once; the top ten hold 10%. Time point of the sample: sample taken at primary tumor resection. Whole RNA obtained from tumor, nontumor lung or frozen PBMC underwent sequencing without sorting. The sequenced sample was normal lung tissue next to the tumor, obtained at surgery. Receptor source: a male donor with early-stage non-small cell lung cancer.

A few counts support this clonotype. Being off target in a library aimed at alpha chains, this beta chain has a size of little meaning. The chain has TRBV29-1 and TRBJ2-5; weak D call: TRBD2 (5 bases). There are 12 residues in the CDR3. Germline V gene sequence: CDR1 SQVTM, CDR2 ANQGSEA. Trimming removed 5 bases at V and 5 bases at J, with 12 bases between. The CDR3 nucleotides read TGCAGCGTTCGGACTGTGGGGGAGACCCAGTACTTC. This translates into CSVRTVGETQYF.

Ten or more counts support this clonotype. This beta chain is off target for a library built for alpha chains, so its abundance means little. The V call is TRBV5-1, the J call TRBJ1-4, with D possibly being TRBD1 (5 bases). CDR3 length: 14 residues. Germline V gene sequence: CDR1 SGHRS, CDR2 YFSETQ. Trimming took 1 base from V and 3 from J, leaving 7 bases between them. The CDR3 bases are TGCGCCAGCAGCTTGTGGGGGTCTAATGAAAAACTGTTTTTT. Translating gives CASSLWGSNEKLFF.

In this sample, this clonotype turned up many times. In a library made to pick up alpha chains, this beta chain is a stray read with a size that means little. The rearrangement links TRBV5-6 to TRBJ2-7; D not certain. The CDR3 consists of 15 residues. Germline V gene data show CDR1 as SGHDT and CDR2 as YYEEEE. V lost 2 bases and J lost 1, with 13 bases in between. CDR3 loop: CASSFRSPSSYEQYF. Written as DNA, the CDR3 is TGTGCCAGCAGCTTCCGATCCCCTTCTTCCTACGAGCAGTACTTC.

In its sample, this clonotype is medium-sized (0.01 to 0.1%). As an off-target read in a library built for alpha chains, this beta chain has a frequency of little significance. This sequence joins TRBV24-1 and TRBJ2-2; 10 bases are shared with TRBD1. Germline lookup yields CDR1 KGHDR and CDR2 SFDVKD. The junction had 4 bases not matched to a gene; V was cut back by 7 bases and J by 3 bases. The CDR3 sequence is 15 residues long. The CDR3 here is CATRTGTGDTGELFF. The CDR3 nucleotides are TGTGCCACCAGGACCGGGACAGGGGACACCGGGGAGCTGTTTTTT.

This clonotype appeared many times. The size of this beta chain means little, since it is a stray read in a library made for alpha chains. V and J are TRBV7-9 and TRBJ2-7, with D hard to call. Germline V gene data show CDR1 as SEHNR and CDR2 as FQNEAQ (reference sequence). Trimming left V 1 base short and J 7 bases short, with 11 bases between. This CDR3 has 13 residues. CDR3 amino acids: CASSLEVGWEQYF. The CDR3 coding sequence is TGTGCCAGCAGCTTAGAAGTCGGCTGGGAGCAGTACTTC.

This clonotype was counted at least ten times. A library prepared for alpha chains yielded this beta chain as an off-target read; its size is of little meaning. The chain's CDR3 is CASRRLAGTYEQYF. Here the CDR3 DNA reads TGTGCCAGCAGGCGACTAGCGGGGACCTACGAGCAGTACTTC. This rearrangement joins TRBV12-3 or TRBV12-4 to TRBJ2-7; TRBD2 aligns across 11 bases. The trim removed 6 bases at V and 2 bases at J, leaving 3 bases unmatched. This CDR3 has 14 residues.

At least ten counts were recorded for this clonotype. Being off target in a library aimed at alpha chains, this beta chain has a size of little meaning. J is TRBJ2-7 and V is TRBV5-1, with 8 positions matching TRBD2. This CDR3 contains 16 residues. J lost 2 bases, V lost 2 bases, and 9 bases had no gene match. From germline, CDR1 is SGHRS and CDR2 YFSETQ. Here the CDR3 reads CASSFSGNSGTYEQYF. In nucleotides, the CDR3 is TGCGCCAGCAGCTTTTCTGGGAATAGCGGGACCTACGAGCAGTACTTC. The whole variable domain, filled in from reference TRBV5-1 and TRBJ2-7, reads KAGVTQTPRYLIKTRGQQVTLSCSPISGHRSVSWYQQTPGQGLQFLFEYFSETQRNKGNFPGRFSGRQFSNSRSEMNVSTLELGDSALYLCASSFSGNSGTYEQYFGPGTRLTVT.

On this clonotype itself: Little can be read into the size of this beta chain, an off-target read in a library designed for alpha chains. The chain joins TRBV20-1 to TRBJ2-3, with 7 bases fitting TRBD2. V lost 6 bases to trimming and J lost 2 bases; unmatched junction nucleotides: 14. The germline gives CDR1 DFQATT, CDR2 SNEGSKA (reference sequence). The CDR3 length is 16 residues. CDR3 sequence reads: CSAPHSGLADTDTQYF. The CDR3, as DNA: TGCAGTGCCCCTCATAGCGGGCTAGCGGACACAGATACGCAGTATTTT.

Details on this clonotype: This beta chain came through as a stray read in a library set up for alpha chains, and its size says little. The rearrangement uses TRBV20-1 and TRBJ1-3, with TRBD1 identical over 12 bases. CDR1 and CDR2 (germline): DFQATT, SNEGSKA (reference sequence). J lost 0 bases, V lost 3 bases, and 6 bases had no gene match. The CDR3 consists of 17 residues. The CDR3 region has the DNA TGCAGTGCTAGTCCCTGGGACAGGGGGCTCTCTGGAAACACCATATATTTT. Protein sequence: CSASPWDRGLSGNTIYF.

This clonotype is labeled medium-sized. With the library built for alpha chains, this beta chain is off target and its frequency is not meaningful. The chain carries TRBV6-1 and TRBJ2-5; 9 bases line up with TRBD1. This CDR3 spans 16 amino acids. Germline V lookup: CDR1 MNHNS, CDR2 SASEGT. With V trimmed by 3 bases and J by 3 bases, 8 bases remained unmatched. In DNA form, the CDR3 reads TGTGCCAGCAGTGAGGACAGGGGCGCTCCAGAAGAGACCCAGTACTTC. It specifies CASSEDRGAPEETQYF.

This clonotype was counted a few times. This beta chain was picked up by a library intended for alpha chains and is off target, so its count carries little meaning. The V call is TRBV7-2, the J call TRBJ2-1; 7 nucleotides match TRBD1. Trimming removed 3 bases from V and 9 bases from J; junction bases left unmatched: 5. The CDR3 totals 13 residues. Germline V gene sequence: CDR1 SGHTA, CDR2 FQGNSA. Written as DNA, the CDR3 is TGTGCCAGCAGCTTCGACAGGGCCACTGAGCAGTTCTTC. Its translation is CASSFDRATEQFF.

This clonotype was counted only a few times. A library prepared for alpha chains yielded this beta chain as an off-target read; its size is of little meaning. This chain links TRBV27 with TRBJ2-7; 10 nucleotides match TRBD2. With 4 bases clipped from V and 7 bases from J, the junction kept 7 bases outside the gene matches. The CDR3 consists of 14 residues. Germline V lookup: CDR1 MNHEY, CDR2 SMNVEV (reference sequence). CDR3 DNA sequence: TGTGCCAGCAGTTCCCCGGGACTAGCGCATGAGCAGTACTTC. It yields the protein CASSSPGLAHEQYF.

This clonotype was found many times. With the library built for alpha chains, this beta chain is off target and its frequency is not meaningful. The chain uses TRBV7-9 and TRBJ2-1; 8 bases are shared with TRBD1. The J segment lost 5 bases and the V segment lost 3 bases, leaving 9 bases of the junction unmatched. The CDR3 consists of 16 residues. The germline V gene encodes CDR1 SEHNR and CDR2 FQNEAQ (reference sequence). CDR3 residues: CASSFPGGTANNEQFF. CDR3 coding DNA: TGTGCCAGCAGCTTCCCAGGGGGCACGGCGAACAATGAGCAGTTCTTC.

This clonotype appeared a few times. Because the library targeted alpha chains, this beta chain is an off-target read whose size means little. J is TRBJ2-2 and V is TRBV2; a possible D gene is TRBD1 (5 bases). The length of the CDR3 is 16 residues. The V end lost 7 bases, the J end lost 0 bases, and 15 bases lay between the germline ends. The germline V gene encodes CDR1 SNHLY and CDR2 FYNNEI. CDR3 sequence reads: CASTFFPTANTGELFF. The CDR3 DNA sequence: TGTGCCAGCACCTTCTTCCCGACAGCGAACACCGGGGAGCTGTTTTTT.

This clonotype was observed a few times. A library prepared for alpha chains yielded this beta chain as an off-target read; its size is of little meaning. The chain uses TRBV30 and TRBJ2-7, with D possibly matching TRBD2 (5 bases). V was cut by 4 bases and J by 8 bases, with 15 bases left in between. Germline CDR1 and CDR2: GTSNPN and SVGIG (reference sequence). The CDR3 is 12 amino acids. In DNA form, the CDR3 reads TGTGCCTGGAACGGCGCCTGGGAGAAGCAGTACTTC. Protein: CAWNGAWEKQYF.

This clonotype was seen many times. This beta chain slipped into a library made for alpha chains as a stray read, so its size is not meaningful. This chain uses TRBV18 with TRBJ1-1, with TRBD1 matching over 8 bases. V lost 6 bases and J lost 0; bases outside the gene matches: 3. CDR3 length: 14 amino acids. Germline CDR1 is KGHSH and CDR2 is LQKENI. The CDR3 loop is CASSPGQVNTEAFF. The CDR3 DNA sequence: TGTGCCAGCTCTCCGGGACAGGTGAACACTGAAGCTTTCTTT.

This clonotype was seen at least ten times. This beta chain appears as a stray read in a library generated for alpha chains; its size is not informative. The chain carries TRBV6-2 or TRBV6-3 and TRBJ1-4; 7 bases align to TRBD1. Germline CDR1 and CDR2: MNHEY and SVGEGT. Trimming removed 3 bases from V and 3 bases from J; junction bases left unmatched: 7. The CDR3 covers 16 residues. The CDR3, as DNA: TGTGCCAGCAGTTATGAAACGGGACAGCCTAATGAAAAACTGTTTTTT. This sequence encodes CASSYETGQPNEKLFF.

This clonotype has at least ten counts. In a library made to pick up alpha chains, this beta chain is a stray read with a size that means little. This chain connects TRBV25-1 to TRBJ2-1; the D gene is possibly TRBD2 (6 bases). With 8 bases removed from V and 2 bases from J, the gap between germline ends came to 22 bases. Per germline, CDR1 MGHDK and CDR2 SYGVNS. This CDR3 is 17 amino acids long. The CDR3 reads CASAERGNQGPYNEQFF. The CDR3 bases are TGTGCCAGCGCCGAACGGGGGAATCAAGGGCCCTACAATGAGCAGTTCTTC.

This clonotype is labeled medium-sized. The library was built for alpha chains, so this beta chain is an off-target read and its size means little. The chain links TRBV6-5 to TRBJ1-5, with D uncertain. There are 12 residues in the CDR3. Between the trimmed V and J ends, which lost 6 bases and 5 bases, there was a span of 8 bases. In germline, CDR1 is MNHEY, CDR2 SVGAGI. As DNA, the CDR3 is TGTGCCAGCAGAACCGGGGATCAGCCCCAGCATTTT. This encodes CASRTGDQPQHF.

This clonotype was picked up a small number of times. This beta chain was picked up by a library intended for alpha chains and is off target, so its count carries little meaning. J is TRBJ1-1 and V is TRBV6-5; no clear D. The V gene's germline CDR1 is MNHEY and CDR2 SVGAGI. Trimming pared 2 bases from V and 1 base from J, leaving 14 bases between. This CDR3 spans 16 amino acids. The CDR3 DNA sequence: TGTGCCAGCAGTTACAGGGTGGGCACCGGGAACACTGAAGCTTTCTTT. Translating it yields CASSYRVGTGNTEAFF.

The sample holds many counts of this clonotype. The library was designed around alpha chains, so this beta chain is a stray read whose abundance carries little weight. This sequence joins TRBV7-8 and TRBJ2-2; unclear D gene. Trimming removed 8 bases from V and 1 base from J, with 8 bases in between. This CDR3 is 13 amino acids long. Looked up from germline, CDR1 is SGHVS and CDR2 is FQNEAQ. The CDR3 is CASRRWNTGELFF. DNA of the CDR3: TGTGCCAGCCGGCGTTGGAACACCGGGGAGCTGTTTTTT.

There are a few counts of this clonotype. Since it is a stray read in a library aimed at alpha chains, this beta chain has a size that is not meaningful. The rearrangement links TRBV30 to TRBJ1-5; D is possibly TRBD1 (6 bases). Trimming took 4 bases from V and 4 from J, leaving 14 bases between them. This CDR3 is 14 amino acids long. Germline CDR1 GTSNPN, CDR2 SVGIG (reference sequence). CDR3 nucleotide sequence: TGTGCCTGGACTATGGGGGCCGGGAATCAGCCCCAGCATTTT. This codes for CAWTMGAGNQPQHF.

This clonotype has at least ten counts. Since the library was made to target alpha chains, this beta chain is a stray read and its abundance is not meaningful. The chain joins TRBV28 to TRBJ1-1; 8 bases map to TRBD1. The CDR3 totals 18 residues. Germline assignment: CDR1 MDHEN and CDR2 SYDVKM. The trim removed 3 bases at V and 1 base at J, leaving 13 bases unmatched. The CDR3 coding sequence is TGTGCCAGCAGTTTGGAGGGGACAGGTTCGAGGGGGAACACTGAAGCTTTCTTT. Amino acids: CASSLEGTGSRGNTEAFF.

This clonotype appeared many times. This beta chain appears as a stray read in a library generated for alpha chains; its size is not informative. V is TRBV18 and J is TRBJ2-5; 9 positions match TRBD1. Trimming removed 4 bases from V and 3 bases from J; junction bases left unmatched: 6. Germline V lookup: CDR1 KGHSH, CDR2 LQKENI. This CDR3 has 15 residues. The CDR3 loop reads CASSRLRTGEETQYF. CDR3 nucleotides: TGTGCCAGCTCACGGCTACGGACAGGGGAAGAGACCCAGTACTTC.

The sample holds many counts of this clonotype. The library was built for alpha chains, so this beta chain is an off-target read and its size means little. V gene TRBV18 combines with J gene TRBJ1-5; D unclear. Germline V gives CDR1 KGHSH, CDR2 LQKENI. This CDR3 comprises 13 residues. V was pared by 3 bases and J by 3 bases, with 6 bases between. This CDR3 reads CASSPVINQPQHF. CDR3 coding DNA: TGTGCCAGCTCACCCGTGATCAATCAGCCCCAGCATTTT.

Within the sample, this clonotype is medium-sized. The library was prepared for alpha chains; this beta chain is a stray read, so its frequency means little. The chain is built from TRBV5-1 and TRBJ1-1; no clear D gene. The germline V and J ends were trimmed by 4 bases and 3 bases, with 7 bases remaining between them. The CDR3 totals 12 residues. Germline CDR1 SGHRS, CDR2 YFSETQ. CDR3 nucleotides: TGCGCCAGCAGCGGGCGGGACACTGAAGCTTTCTTT. Translation: CASSGRDTEAFF.

This clonotype occurred many times. Little can be read into the size of this beta chain, an off-target read in a library designed for alpha chains. The chain has TRBV5-1 and TRBJ2-6; D remains unclear. The CDR3 consists of 15 residues. The germline V gene encodes CDR1 SGHRS and CDR2 YFSETQ. V gave up 2 bases and J gave up 0 bases, with 6 bases separating them. CDR3 loop: CASSFALSGANVLTF. The CDR3 DNA reads TGCGCCAGCAGCTTTGCGCTCTCTGGGGCCAACGTCCTGACTTTC.

Judged by abundance, this clonotype is medium-sized. Little can be read into the size of this beta chain, an off-target read in a library designed for alpha chains. The rearrangement uses TRBV20-1 and TRBJ2-2; D is perhaps TRBD1 (5 bases). The germline V gene encodes CDR1 DFQATT and CDR2 SNEGSKA (reference sequence). CDR3 length: 12 residues. The V end was cut by 3 bases, the J end by 6 bases, with 8 bases between. This chain's CDR3 is CSASQGAGELFF. The CDR3 DNA sequence: TGCAGTGCTAGTCAGGGCGCCGGGGAGCTGTTTTTT.

In this sample, this clonotype turned up many times. Because the library targeted alpha chains, this beta chain is an off-target read whose size means little. The rearrangement joins TRBV20-1 to TRBJ2-3, with 12 nucleotides matching TRBD2. Germline CDR1 DFQATT, CDR2 SNEGSKA (reference sequence). The CDR3 spans 14 residues. The trim removed 6 bases at V and 5 bases at J, leaving 6 bases unmatched. CDR3 sequence reads: CSAKTSGRKDTQYF. As DNA, the CDR3 is TGCAGTGCCAAGACTAGCGGGAGAAAAGATACGCAGTATTTT.

On this clonotype itself: The library was prepared for alpha chains; this beta chain is a stray read, so its frequency means little. The chain couples TRBV6-5 to TRBJ2-6; D not certain. Deletions cut 1 base from V and 0 bases from J, with 1 base between. The germline V gene encodes CDR1 MNHEY and CDR2 SVGAGI. This CDR3 contains 14 residues. The DNA of the CDR3 is TGTGCCAGCAGTTACTACTCTGGGGCCAACGTCCTGACTTTC. Translating gives CASSYYSGANVLTF.

This clonotype came up many times. With the library built for alpha chains, this beta chain is off target and its frequency is not meaningful. The V gene is TRBV11-1, the J gene TRBJ2-1; 14 bases map to TRBD2. CDR3 size: 14 residues. Trimming took 5 bases from V and 14 from J; bases not matched to a gene: 8. The germline V gene has CDR1 SGHAT and CDR2 FQDESV (reference sequence). The CDR3 bases are TGTGCCAGCAGCCGGCCCGGGACTAGCGGGAGAAAGTTCTTC. Encoded protein: CASSRPGTSGRKFF.

This clonotype was observed many times. A library prepared for alpha chains yielded this beta chain as an off-target read; its size is of little meaning. This chain links TRBV24-1 with TRBJ2-7; either TRBD1 or TRBD2 may supply D (5 bases each). This CDR3 comprises 14 residues. Looked up from germline, CDR1 is KGHDR and CDR2 is SFDVKD. V lost 9 bases and J lost 4, with 18 bases in between. The DNA for the CDR3 is TGTGCCACCCCTAGCAGGGTCGGGTGGTACGAGCAGTACTTC. Amino acid sequence: CATPSRVGWYEQYF.